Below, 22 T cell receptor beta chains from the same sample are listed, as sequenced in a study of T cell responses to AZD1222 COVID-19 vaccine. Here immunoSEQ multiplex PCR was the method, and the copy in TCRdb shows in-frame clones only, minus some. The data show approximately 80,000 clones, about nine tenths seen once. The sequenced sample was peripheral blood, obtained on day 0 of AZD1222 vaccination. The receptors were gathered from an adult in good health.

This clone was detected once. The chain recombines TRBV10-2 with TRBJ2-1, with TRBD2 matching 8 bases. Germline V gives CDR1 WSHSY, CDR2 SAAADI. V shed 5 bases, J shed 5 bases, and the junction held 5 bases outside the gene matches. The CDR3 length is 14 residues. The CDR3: CASSIAGGHNEQFF. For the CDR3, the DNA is TGCGCCAGCAGTATTGCGGGAGGCCACAATGAGCAGTTCTTC.

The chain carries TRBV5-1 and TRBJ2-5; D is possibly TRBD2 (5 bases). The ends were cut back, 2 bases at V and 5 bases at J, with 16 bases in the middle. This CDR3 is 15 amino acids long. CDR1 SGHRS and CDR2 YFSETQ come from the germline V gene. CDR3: CASSFEGSLGETQYF. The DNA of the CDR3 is TGCGCCAGCAGCTTCGAGGGCTCCCTCGGGGAGACCCAGTACTTC.

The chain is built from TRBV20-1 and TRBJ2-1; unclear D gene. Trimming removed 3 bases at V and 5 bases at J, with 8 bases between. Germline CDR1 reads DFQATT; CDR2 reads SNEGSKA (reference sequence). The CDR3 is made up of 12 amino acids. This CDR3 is CSASVLHNEQFF. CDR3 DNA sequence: TGCAGTGCTAGTGTTCTTCACAATGAGCAGTTCTTC.

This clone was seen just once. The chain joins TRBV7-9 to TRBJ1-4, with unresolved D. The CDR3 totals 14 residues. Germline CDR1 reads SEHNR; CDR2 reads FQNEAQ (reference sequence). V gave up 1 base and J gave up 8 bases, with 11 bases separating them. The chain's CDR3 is CASSLDATGEKLFF. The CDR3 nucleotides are TGTGCCAGCAGCTTAGATGCTACGGGGGAAAAACTGTTTTTT.

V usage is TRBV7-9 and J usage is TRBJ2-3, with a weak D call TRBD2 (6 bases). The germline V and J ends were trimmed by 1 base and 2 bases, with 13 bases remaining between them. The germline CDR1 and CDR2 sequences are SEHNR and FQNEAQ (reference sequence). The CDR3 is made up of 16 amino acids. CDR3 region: CASSLVRGRYTDTQYF. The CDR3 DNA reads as TGTGCCAGCAGCTTAGTCCGGGGGAGATACACAGATACGCAGTATTTT.

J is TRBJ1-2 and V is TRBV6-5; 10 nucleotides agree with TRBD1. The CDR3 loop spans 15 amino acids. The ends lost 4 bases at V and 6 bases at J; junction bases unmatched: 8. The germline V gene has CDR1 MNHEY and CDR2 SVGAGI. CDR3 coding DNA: TGTGCCAGCAGTTCCCCGGGACAGGGGATTGATGGCTACACCTTC. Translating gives CASSSPGQGIDGYTF.

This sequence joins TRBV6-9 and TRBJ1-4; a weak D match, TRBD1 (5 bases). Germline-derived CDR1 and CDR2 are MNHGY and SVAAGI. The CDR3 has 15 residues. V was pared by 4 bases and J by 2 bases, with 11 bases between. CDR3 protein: CASSSDKLTNEKLFF. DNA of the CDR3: TGTGCCAGCAGTTCGGACAAGCTCACTAATGAAAAACTGTTTTTT.

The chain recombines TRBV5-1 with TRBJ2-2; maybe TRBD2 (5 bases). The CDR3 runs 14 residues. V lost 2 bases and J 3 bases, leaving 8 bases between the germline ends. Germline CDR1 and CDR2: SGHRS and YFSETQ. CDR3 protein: CASSFDSDTGELFF. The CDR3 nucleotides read TGCGCCAGCAGCTTTGATAGCGACACCGGGGAGCTGTTTTTT.

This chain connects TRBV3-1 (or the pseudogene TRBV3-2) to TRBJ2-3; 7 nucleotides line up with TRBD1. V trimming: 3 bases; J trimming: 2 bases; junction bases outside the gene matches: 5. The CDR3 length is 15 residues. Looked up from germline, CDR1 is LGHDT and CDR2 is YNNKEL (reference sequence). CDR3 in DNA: TGTGCCAGCAGCCAGACAGGGTTGGTCACAGATACGCAGTATTTT. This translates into CASSQTGLVTDTQYF.

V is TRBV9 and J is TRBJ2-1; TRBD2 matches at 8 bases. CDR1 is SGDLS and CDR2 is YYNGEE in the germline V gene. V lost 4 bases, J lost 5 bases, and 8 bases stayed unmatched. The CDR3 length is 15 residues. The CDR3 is CASSTIAGLNNEQFF. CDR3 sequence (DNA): TGTGCCAGCAGCACCATAGCGGGACTCAACAATGAGCAGTTCTTC. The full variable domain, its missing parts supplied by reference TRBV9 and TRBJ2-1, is DSGVTQTPKHLITATGQRVTLRCSPRSGDLSVYWYQQSLDQGLQFLIQYYNGEERAKGNILERFSAQQFPDLHSELNLSSLELGDSALYFCASSTIAGLNNEQFFGPGTRLTVL.

This chain's CDR3 is CASSTGEMAETQYF. In nucleotides, the CDR3 is TGTGCCAGCAGCACGGGGGAGATGGCAGAGACCCAGTACTTC. The genes are TRBV14 and TRBJ2-5; tentatively, D is TRBD2 (6 bases). CDR3 length: 14 amino acids. Germline assignment: CDR1 SGHDN and CDR2 FVKESK. V lost 5 bases and J lost 4, with 14 bases in between.

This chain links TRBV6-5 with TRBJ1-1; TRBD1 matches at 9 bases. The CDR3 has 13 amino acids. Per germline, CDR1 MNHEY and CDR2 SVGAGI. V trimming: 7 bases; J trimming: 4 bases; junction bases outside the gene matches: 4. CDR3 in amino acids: CASTPDRGTEAFF. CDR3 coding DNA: TGTGCCAGCACCCCGGACAGGGGCACTGAAGCTTTCTTT.

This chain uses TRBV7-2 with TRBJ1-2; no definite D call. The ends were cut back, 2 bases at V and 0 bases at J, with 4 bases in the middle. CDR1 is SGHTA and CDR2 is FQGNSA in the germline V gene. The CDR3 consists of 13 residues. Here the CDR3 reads CASSLLSNYGYTF. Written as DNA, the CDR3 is TGTGCCAGCAGCTTACTGTCTAACTATGGCTACACCTTC.

DNA for the CDR3: TGTGCCAGCAGCCAAAGTCGTGTCGTTCCAGTCGCCGGGGAGCTGTTTTTT. It encodes CASSQSRVVPVAGELFF. The chain couples TRBV14 to TRBJ2-2; no definite D call. The CDR3 consists of 17 residues. Germline CDR1 and CDR2: SGHDN and FVKESK. The V gene lost 2 bases and the J gene lost 6 bases, with 19 bases spanning the gap.

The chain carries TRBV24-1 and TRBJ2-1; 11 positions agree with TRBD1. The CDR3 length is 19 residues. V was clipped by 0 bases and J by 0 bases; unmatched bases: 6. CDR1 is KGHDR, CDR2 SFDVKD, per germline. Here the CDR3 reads CATSDLRTGGRSSYNEQFF. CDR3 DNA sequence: TGTGCCACCAGTGATTTGAGGACAGGGGGCCGGAGCTCCTACAATGAGCAGTTCTTC.

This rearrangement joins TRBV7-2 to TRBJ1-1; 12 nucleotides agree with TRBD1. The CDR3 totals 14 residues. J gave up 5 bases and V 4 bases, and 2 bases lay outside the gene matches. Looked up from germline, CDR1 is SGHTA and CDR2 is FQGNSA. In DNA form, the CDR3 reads TGTGCCAGCAGCTCGGGACAGGGGGCGACTGAAGCTTTCTTT. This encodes CASSSGQGATEAFF. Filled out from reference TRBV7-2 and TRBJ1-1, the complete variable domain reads GAGVSQSPSNKVTEKGKDVELRCDPISGHTALYWYRQSLGQGLEFLIYFQGNSAPDKSGLPSDRFSAERTGGSVSTLTIQRTQQEDSAVYLCASSSGQGATEAFFGQGTRLTVV.

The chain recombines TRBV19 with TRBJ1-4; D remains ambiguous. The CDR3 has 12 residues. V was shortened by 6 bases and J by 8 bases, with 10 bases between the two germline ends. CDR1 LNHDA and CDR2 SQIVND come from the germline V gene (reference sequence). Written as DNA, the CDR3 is TGTGCCAGTAGCCGGCTCAAGGAAAAACTGTTTTTT. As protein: CASSRLKEKLFF. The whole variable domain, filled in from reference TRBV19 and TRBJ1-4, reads DGGITQSPKYLFRKEGQNVTLSCEQNLNHDAMYWYRQDPGQGLRLIYYSQIVNDFQKGDIAEGYSVSREKKESFPLTVTSAQKNPTAFYLCASSRLKEKLFFGSGTQLSVL.

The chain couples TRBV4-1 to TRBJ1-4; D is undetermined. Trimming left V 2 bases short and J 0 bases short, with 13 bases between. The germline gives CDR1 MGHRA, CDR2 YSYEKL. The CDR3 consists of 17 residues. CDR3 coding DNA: TGCGCCAGCAGCCAAACCGGAGGGTCCGCAACTAATGAAAAACTGTTTTTT. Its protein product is CASSQTGGSATNEKLFF.

CDR3 DNA sequence: TGTGCCAGCAGCCGGGACAGCGAATATGGCTACACCTTC. Encoded protein: CASSRDSEYGYTF. The chain recombines TRBV6-5 with TRBJ1-2; the match to TRBD1 covers 7 bases. V dropped 6 bases and J dropped 5; count of bases not matched to a gene: 6. Germline assignment: CDR1 MNHEY and CDR2 SVGAGI. The CDR3 runs to 13 residues.

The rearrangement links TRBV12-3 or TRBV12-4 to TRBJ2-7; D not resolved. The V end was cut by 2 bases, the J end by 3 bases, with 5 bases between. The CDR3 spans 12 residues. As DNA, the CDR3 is TGTGCCAGCAGTTTAAGGGTCTACGAGCAGTACTTC. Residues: CASSLRVYEQYF.

The CDR3 sequence: CASSGRRSNSPLHF. The CDR3 nucleotides are TGTGCCAGCAGCGGGCGGCGGTCAAATTCACCCCTCCACTTT. The rearrangement joins TRBV5-8 to TRBJ1-6; no definite D call. This CDR3 is 14 amino acids long. Deletions cut 4 bases from V and 7 bases from J, with 12 bases between. Per germline, CDR1 SGHTS and CDR2 YDEGEE.

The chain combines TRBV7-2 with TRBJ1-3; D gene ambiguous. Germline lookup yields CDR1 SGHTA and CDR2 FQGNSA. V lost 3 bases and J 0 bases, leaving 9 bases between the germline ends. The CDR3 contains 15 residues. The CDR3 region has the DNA TGTGCCAGCAGCTTGTCGATACTCTCTGGAAACACCATATATTTT. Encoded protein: CASSLSILSGNTIYF.